This T cell receptor (beta chain) was identified during a study of PD-1 blockade in classical Hodgkin lymphoma. About this clone: Antigen specificity is unknown.

Time point here: newly diagnosed, previously untreated cHL patient sample. Comparator PBMCs were from newly diagnosed, untreated classical Hodgkin lymphoma. Regarding the study as a whole: Relative to healthy donors, newly diagnosed patients reportedly had lower baseline TCR diversity, which was reported as lower still in relapsed/refractory patients.

Deletions cut 8 bases from V and 0 bases from J, with 10 bases between. CDR1 and CDR2 from the germline V gene are SNHLY and FYNNEI. The CDR3 length is 13 residues. Profiled with immunoSEQ multiplex PCR; TCRdb holds only in-frame clones, not every one. The table lists roughly 7,000 clones, 78% of them singletons. J is TRBJ1-1 and V is TRBV2; D not resolved. Material for sequencing was peripheral blood mononuclear cells (PBMCs). The clonotype comes from a human donor with classical Hodgkin lymphoma. The CDR3 DNA follows: TGTGCCAGCGAGCTGGATCTGAACACTGAAGCTTTCTTT. It codes for CASELDLNTEAFF.